This record looks at one T cell receptor (beta chain) sequence and its context. Germline and junction disagree at one end, which may indicate a read error. This specimen belongs to a study of cytomegalovirus exposure and HLA in healthy donors. Study details: In terms of ancestry, the Caucasian-associated cluster contained roughly four fifths of the approximately 420 genotyped donors.

The CDR3 covers 9 residues. Germline V gene data show CDR1 as DFQATT and CDR2 as SNEGSKA (reference sequence). The PCR ran on 60 Vbeta and 13 Jbeta primers. The table came from immunoSEQ multiplex PCR; TCRdb's copy has only in-frame clones and leaves some out. This sample carries around 260,000 clones, 80% of them seen once, and the ten largest clones take over 0.3%. The donors gave bone marrow, and they were healthy. Sequenced material: PBMCs. This chain uses TRBV20-1 with TRBJ1-4, with TRBD1 as a possible D gene (6 bases). The TCR originated in a girl aged 2-10 years in good health and CMV-seronegative. CDR3 protein: CSARQGKDF. Here the CDR3 DNA reads TGCAGTGCCCGCCAGGGGAAAGATTTT.